The 7 T cell receptor beta chains reported below all come from one sample, sequenced in a study of blood T cells in healthy people across ages. With a J-beta primer mix and a sample-barcoded 5' primer, a second PCR ran roughly 6 to 11 cycles. Via MiXCR, TCRdb re-called the 5' RACE reads, giving one row per CDR3 protein. The sample carries 600,000 or so distinct CDR3 sequences, more than 45% recorded once. The material sequenced was blood. The receptor source for this set is a man at least 80 years old in good health.

This chain joins TRBV5-5 and TRBJ1-2; 7 bases are a match to TRBD1. J was trimmed by 5 bases and V by 1 base; bases with no gene match: 11. Per the germline V gene, CDR1 is SGHKS and CDR2 is YYEKEE (reference sequence). There are 16 residues in the CDR3. The CDR3 sequence is CASSLRDWTGSYGYTF. CDR3 DNA sequence: TGTGCCAGCAGCTTGAGGGATTGGACAGGATCTTATGGCTACACCTTC.

The chain uses TRBV7-9 and TRBJ2-4; 7 positions agree with TRBD1. The V gene end was trimmed by 4 bases and the J gene end by 1 base; junction bases not matched to a gene: 7. CDR3 length: 16 residues. From germline, CDR1 is SEHNR and CDR2 FQNEAQ (reference sequence). Here the CDR3 reads CASSSPTGLAKNIQYF. In nucleotides, the CDR3 is TGTGCCAGCAGCTCCCCGACAGGGTTGGCCAAAAACATTCAGTACTTC.

In its sample, this clonotype was seen a few times. The V gene is TRBV7-2, the J gene TRBJ2-7; D tentatively reads TRBD1 or TRBD2 (5 bases each). Germline loops: CDR1 SGHTA, CDR2 FQGNSA. Between the trimmed V and J ends, which lost 3 bases and 3 bases, there was a span of 21 bases. CDR3 length: 17 residues. The CDR3 spells CASSFRSELGTFYEQYF. CDR3 in DNA: TGTGCCAGCAGCTTCCGTTCTGAACTAGGGACCTTCTACGAGCAGTACTTC. Supplemented by reference TRBV7-2 and TRBJ2-7, the full variable domain reads GAGVSQSPSNKVTEKGKDVELRCDPISGHTALYWYRQSLGQGLEFLIYFQGNSAPDKSGLPSDRFSAERTGGSVSTLTIQRTQQEDSAVYLCASSFRSELGTFYEQYFGPGTRLTVT.

This clonotype was seen repeatedly, ten times or more. One junction end does not reproduce the germline sequence, and a read error may be involved. The chain couples TRBV7-7 to TRBJ2-1; unclear D gene. This CDR3 has 15 amino acids. Germline V gene data show CDR1 as SSHAT and CDR2 as FNYEAQ (reference sequence). CDR3 DNA: TGTGCTAGCAGCCAACTGTTGAGCTCCTACAATGAGCAGTTCTTC. This translates into CASSQLLSSYNEQFF.

The table lists this clonotype with a few counts. The chain is built from TRBV5-1 and TRBJ2-5; 10 bases are shared with TRBD2. V lost 3 bases, J lost 6 bases, and 8 bases stayed unmatched. CDR3 size: 15 residues. CDR1 is SGHRS, CDR2 YFSETQ, per germline. The DNA of the CDR3 is TGCGCCAGCAGCTCCCTAGCGGGAGTCGCTAAGACCCAGTACTTC. It specifies CASSSLAGVAKTQYF. Combining the CDR3 with reference TRBV5-1 and TRBJ2-5 gives the whole variable domain KAGVTQTPRYLIKTRGQQVTLSCSPISGHRSVSWYQQTPGQGLQFLFEYFSETQRNKGNFPGRFSGRQFSNSRSEMNVSTLELGDSALYLCASSSLAGVAKTQYFGPGTRLLVL.

J is TRBJ2-3 and V is TRBV29-1; 12 bases map to TRBD2. Germline V gives CDR1 SQVTM, CDR2 ANQGSEA. This CDR3 is built from 15 residues. With 2 bases clipped from V and 5 bases from J, the junction kept 5 bases outside the gene matches. CDR3 sequence reads: CSVEWPSGGGDTQYF. DNA of the CDR3: TGCAGCGTTGAATGGCCTAGCGGGGGGGGAGATACGCAGTATTTT.

The chain links TRBV7-2 to TRBJ1-6; a possible D gene is TRBD1 (5 bases). Germline V CDR1 and CDR2: SGHTA, FQGNSA. V shed 1 base and J shed 9 bases, with 16 bases lying between them. The CDR3 extends over 16 amino acids. This CDR3 reads CASSLGQGRSRSPLHF. CDR3 coding DNA: TGTGCCAGCAGCTTAGGGCAGGGACGGAGTCGTTCACCCCTCCACTTT.